Included here is one T cell receptor beta chain sequence, with context. In the authors' workflow: Estimation of nucleated cell counts was performed using reference gene primer amplification. Method: immunoSEQ multiplex PCR; TCRdb's copy keeps in-frame clones and lacks some. V, J and clone size are taken as reported in that table, and D and trimming were inferred from the DNA itself. Of under 200,000 clones in the sample, approximately 86% were seen once. The V gene's germline CDR1 is MDHEN and CDR2 SYDVKM. The CDR3 covers 14 residues. V dropped 8 bases and J dropped 2; count of bases not matched to a gene: 7. The data were taken from a study of blood T cell repertoires in COVID-19. Turning to the study itself: PBMCs, B-cell-depleted T cells, or T cells provided the cDNA or gDNA that made up the material.

The sequenced sample consisted of peripheral blood. This TCR derives from a man between 65 and 85 years old with active or convalescent COVID-19. The chain is built from TRBV28 and TRBJ2-7; TRBD1 matches 9 bases. CDR3 sequence: CASYPGQGTYEQYF. The CDR3 nucleotides are TGTGCCAGCTATCCGGGACAGGGAACCTACGAGCAGTACTTC.